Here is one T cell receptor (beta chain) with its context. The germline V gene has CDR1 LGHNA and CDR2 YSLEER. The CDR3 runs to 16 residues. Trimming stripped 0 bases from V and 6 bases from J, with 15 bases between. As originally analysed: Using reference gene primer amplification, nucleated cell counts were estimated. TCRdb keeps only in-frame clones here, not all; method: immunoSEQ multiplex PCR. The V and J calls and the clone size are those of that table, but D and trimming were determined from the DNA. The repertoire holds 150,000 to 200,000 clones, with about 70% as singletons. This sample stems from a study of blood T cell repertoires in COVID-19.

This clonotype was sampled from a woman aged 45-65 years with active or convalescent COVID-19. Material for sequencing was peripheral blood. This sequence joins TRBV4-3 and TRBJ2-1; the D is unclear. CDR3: CASSQDVSRKFNEQFF. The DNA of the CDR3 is TGCGCCAGCAGCCAAGACGTTAGCAGAAAGTTCAATGAGCAGTTCTTC.